In this sample, the clone carrying this TCR beta chain turned up many times. This sample's TCRbeta library carried unique molecular identifier barcodes. TCRdb re-called the PCR reads through MiXCR, storing one row per CDR3 protein. This sample yields about 580,000 distinct CDR3 sequences, of which 20% to 25% are seen a single time; less than 15% belongs to the top ten. The ends were cut back, 11 bases at V and 3 bases at J, with 19 bases in the middle. This CDR3 is 15 amino acids long. CDR1 is MNHNS and CDR2 is SASEGT in the germline V gene. The data were taken from a study of T-cell reconstitution after alpha-beta-depleted transplantation in children.

The TCR originated in a boy under two years old who had a stem cell transplant for acute myeloid leukemia, so the T cells may come from the graft donor. Source: PBMCs, mostly from graft donor cells, taken 360 days after TCRalphabeta/CD19-depleted stem cell transplant. This chain uses TRBV6-1 with TRBJ2-2; tentatively, D is TRBD2 (7 bases). The DNA of the CDR3 is TGTGCCTCAGCAGGCCGGGGGGCGGACACCGGGGAGCTGTTTTTT. This sequence encodes CASAGRGADTGELFF.